Following are 24 T cell receptor beta chains from one sample sequenced in a study of molecular identifiers for immune sequencing clone quantification. One entry per CDR3 protein, called by TCRdb with MiXCR from the PCR reads. The repertoire holds approximately 590,000 distinct CDR3 sequences, with 25% as singletons. Sequenced material: naive CD8+ T cells from blood, with Jurkat cell RNA spiked in. This sample's subset: FACS-sorted CD8+CD4-CCR7+CD45RA+ naive T cells. These receptors were taken from a human donor in good health. Some libraries in this study had Jurkat cell RNA spiked in.

This clonotype has a count of ten or more. The V gene is TRBV4-1, the J gene TRBJ2-7, with 9 bases matching TRBD2. Germline trimming cut 3 bases from V and 2 bases from J; bases unmatched to any gene: 8. There are 16 residues in the CDR3. In germline, CDR1 is MGHRA, CDR2 YSYEKL. CDR3 amino acids: CASSHLAGQRAYEQYF. The CDR3 DNA reads as TGCGCCAGCAGCCATCTAGCGGGACAGAGAGCCTACGAGCAGTACTTC.

V and J are TRBV12-3 or TRBV12-4 and TRBJ2-7, with 9 bases matching TRBD1. Losses at the gene ends were 6 bases for V and 2 bases for J; bases not matched to a gene: 5. The length of the CDR3 is 14 residues. CDR3 in amino acids: CASRPWDRAYEQYF. The CDR3 DNA is TGTGCCAGCAGGCCGTGGGACAGGGCCTACGAGCAGTACTTC.

Concerning this clonotype: This could be a read error, since a much larger clone is one nucleotide away. V usage is TRBV7-6 and J usage is TRBJ2-5; D is unclear. CDR1 is SGHVS and CDR2 is FNYEAQ in the germline V gene. The CDR3 loop spans 12 amino acids. CDR3: CASSLWQGTQYF. CDR3 in DNA: TGTGCCAGCAGCTTATGGCAAGGGACCCAGTACTTC.

The chain links TRBV28 to TRBJ2-4; 9 bases agree with TRBD1. This CDR3 contains 17 residues. V lost 2 bases and J lost 5; bases outside the gene matches: 10. Per germline, CDR1 MDHEN and CDR2 SYDVKM. CDR3 protein: CASSLPGQGFDENIQYF. The CDR3 DNA sequence: TGTGCCAGCAGTTTACCGGGACAGGGCTTCGACGAAAACATTCAGTACTTC.

This clonotype has a handful of counts. The CDR3 loop is CASSRKGLADTGELFF. In DNA form, the CDR3 reads TGTGCCAGCAGCCGAAAAGGACTAGCGGACACCGGGGAGCTGTTTTTT. This chain uses TRBV3-1 with TRBJ2-2; 10 bases map to TRBD2. Germline trimming cut 4 bases from V and 3 bases from J; bases unmatched to any gene: 5. Germline loops: CDR1 LGHDT, CDR2 YNNKEL (reference sequence). This CDR3 spans 16 amino acids.

Concerning this clonotype: Being one base from a much bigger clone, this may be a read error. CDR3 region: CASSQTTGGEQSF. The DNA for the CDR3 is TGTGCCAGCAGCCAAACGACAGGGGGAGAGCAGTCCTTC. The chain joins TRBV14 to TRBJ2-1, with 9 positions matching TRBD1. The CDR3 has 13 residues. Per germline, CDR1 SGHDN and CDR2 FVKESK.

This clonotype has a handful of counts. The chain carries TRBV12-3 or TRBV12-4 and TRBJ1-1; D might be TRBD1 (6 bases). V was pared by 7 bases and J by 0 bases, with 15 bases between. CDR3 length equals 15 residues. CDR3 DNA sequence: TGTGCCAGCACCTTAGGGCAGGGGCTGAACACTGAAGCTTTCTTT. It is translated as CASTLGQGLNTEAFF.

Many counts were recorded for this clonotype. The CDR3 reads CASSLGQATYEQYF. The CDR3 nucleotides are TGTGCCAGCAGTTTAGGACAGGCGACCTACGAGCAGTACTTC. The rearrangement links TRBV28 to TRBJ2-7; 7 positions agree with TRBD1. The ends lost 2 bases at V and 2 bases at J; junction bases unmatched: 3. CDR3 size: 14 residues. CDR1 and CDR2 (germline): MDHEN, SYDVKM.

The J gene is TRBJ1-2, the V gene TRBV7-2; D not certain. This CDR3 is 13 amino acids long. The germline V and J ends were trimmed by 5 bases and 7 bases, with 14 bases remaining between them. Germline V gene sequence: CDR1 SGHTA, CDR2 FQGNSA. The CDR3 protein is CASSHGSGSGYTF. CDR3 DNA: TGTGCCAGCAGCCATGGGTCTGGTTCTGGCTACACCTTC.

Many counts were recorded for this clonotype. This chain joins TRBV19 and TRBJ1-4, with D unclear. Germline V gene sequence: CDR1 LNHDA, CDR2 SQIVND (reference sequence). CDR3 length equals 16 residues. V lost 3 bases, J lost 3 bases, and 14 bases lay in between. The CDR3 nucleotides are TGTGCCAGTAGTATTCGACCCGGGCGGCCTAATGAAAAACTGTTTTTT. It encodes CASSIRPGRPNEKLFF.

This clonotype was observed many times. CDR3 residues: CASSLSPSGANVLTF. The DNA for the CDR3 is TGTGCCAGCAGTTTATCGCCATCTGGGGCCAACGTCCTGACTTTC. The gene calls are TRBV27 and TRBJ2-6; no clear D gene. The germline V and J ends were trimmed by 0 bases and 1 base, with 4 bases remaining between them. In germline, CDR1 is MNHEY, CDR2 SMNVEV (reference sequence). The CDR3 is made up of 15 amino acids. Based on the CDR3 plus reference TRBV27 and TRBJ2-6, the full variable domain is EAQVTQNPRYLITVTGKKLTVTCSQNMNHEYMSWYRQDPGLGLRQIYYSMNVEVTDKGDVPEGYKVSRKEKRNFPLILESPSPNQTSLYFCASSLSPSGANVLTFGAGSRLTVL.

The sample holds one count of this clonotype. The conserved closing phenylalanine or tryptophan is absent in this CDR3, likely reflecting a read error. V gene TRBV30 combines with J gene TRBJ2-1; D unresolved. Trimming stripped 3 bases from V and 5 bases from J, with 8 bases between. From germline, CDR1 is GTSNPN and CDR2 SVGIG (reference sequence). This CDR3 is built from 12 residues. The CDR3 DNA is TGTGCCTGGAGGGCAATAGACAATGAGCAGTTCCTC. Its translation: CAWRAIDNEQFL.

With respect to this clonotype: One end of the junction varies from germline; a read error may be responsible. The CDR3 loop is CSARDHQGLTEVFF. The CDR3 nucleotides are TGCAGTGCTAGAGATCACCAGGGACTCACTGAAGTTTTCTTT. The chain recombines TRBV20-1 with TRBJ1-1; perhaps TRBD1 as D (5 bases). The CDR3 extends over 14 amino acids. Germline V gene data show CDR1 as DFQATT and CDR2 as SNEGSKA (reference sequence).

This clonotype has only a few counts. This chain uses TRBV11-2 with TRBJ2-7; 9 positions match TRBD2. Germline V gene sequence: CDR1 SGHAT, CDR2 FQNNGV. The junction had 5 bases not matched to a gene; V was cut back by 1 base and J by 4 bases. CDR3 length equals 15 residues. The CDR3 loop is CASSLVTSGRYEQYF. The CDR3, as DNA: TGTGCCAGCAGCTTAGTCACTAGCGGGCGGTACGAGCAGTACTTC.

This clonotype was recorded at least ten times. The CDR3 loop is CASSETEAENTEAFF. The DNA for the CDR3 is TGTGCCAGCAGCGAGACAGAGGCAGAAAACACTGAAGCTTTCTTT. This rearrangement joins TRBV9 to TRBJ1-1, with D perhaps matching TRBD1 (5 bases). The CDR3 length is 15 residues. V shed 3 bases and J shed 2 bases, with 14 bases lying between them. Looked up from germline, CDR1 is SGDLS and CDR2 is YYNGEE.

As regards this clonotype: With a much larger clone just one base away, this may be a read error. The chain joins TRBV7-6 to TRBJ2-3, with D perhaps TRBD1 (5 bases). CDR3 length: 15 residues. CDR1 and CDR2 from the germline V gene are SGHVS and FNYEAQ. Trimming cost V 1 base and J 4 bases, with 12 bases left between them. CDR3 in amino acids: CASSLGQFSSDTQYF. The DNA for the CDR3 is TGTGCCAGCAGCTTAGGACAGTTTAGCTCAGATACGCAGTATTTT.

This clonotype was detected only once. A junction boundary mismatches the germline segment, possibly from a read error. J is TRBJ1-3 and V is TRBV6-2 or TRBV6-3, with no clear D. This CDR3 has 14 amino acids. CDR1 MNHEY and CDR2 SVGEGT come from the germline V gene. CDR3 DNA sequence: TGTGCCAGCAGTTACGGAGACTCTGGAAACATCATATATTTT. It translates to CASSYGDSGNIIYF.

CDR3 protein: CSARPARLARNEQFF. CDR3 nucleotides: TGCAGTGCTAGGCCCGCGAGACTAGCGCGGAATGAGCAGTTCTTC. The rearrangement joins TRBV20-1 to TRBJ2-1; 8 nucleotides line up with TRBD2. This CDR3 is 15 amino acids long. The trim removed 3 bases at V and 7 bases at J, leaving 11 bases unmatched. CDR1 DFQATT and CDR2 SNEGSKA come from the germline V gene (reference sequence).

This clonotype was observed a few times. This chain links TRBV11-3 with TRBJ2-2, with 12 bases identical to TRBD2. CDR3 length: 17 amino acids. V lost 6 bases to trimming and J lost 4 bases; unmatched junction nucleotides: 9. CDR1 is SGHNT, CDR2 YENEEA, per germline. The CDR3 DNA sequence: TGTGCCAGCAGTCCAACGTCACTAGCGGGAGGCACCGGGGAGCTGTTTTTT. As protein: CASSPTSLAGGTGELFF.

This clonotype was seen only a few times. The gene calls are TRBV28 and TRBJ1-5; the D is unclear. Germline loops: CDR1 MDHEN, CDR2 SYDVKM. This CDR3 region has 16 residues. V gave up 2 bases and J gave up 1 base, with 12 bases separating them. The chain's CDR3 is CASSLVSVSSNQPQHF. In nucleotides, the CDR3 is TGTGCCAGCAGTTTAGTTTCGGTTTCCAGCAATCAGCCCCAGCATTTT. Full variable domain (rest looked up from reference TRBV28 and TRBJ1-5): DVKVTQSSRYLVKRTGEKVFLECVQDMDHENMFWYRQDPGLGLRLIYFSYDVKMKEKGDIPEGYSVSREKKERFSLILESASTNQTSMYLCASSLVSVSSNQPQHFGDGTRLSIL.

The chain carries TRBV20-1 and TRBJ1-2; 8 positions agree with TRBD1. The CDR3 is 15 amino acids. The junction had 12 bases not matched to a gene; V was cut back by 6 bases and J by 3 bases. Germline assignment: CDR1 DFQATT and CDR2 SNEGSKA (reference sequence). CDR3: CSAQDDRGRDYGYTF. CDR3 nucleotide sequence: TGCAGTGCCCAAGACGACAGGGGAAGAGACTATGGCTACACCTTC.

To note about this clonotype: A much larger clonotype is one base distant, so this may be a read error. This sequence joins TRBV7-2 and TRBJ2-1; no definite D call. V was clipped by 7 bases and J by 12 bases, with 7 bases between them. The germline V gene has CDR1 SGHTA and CDR2 FQGNSA. CDR3 length: 9 amino acids. Here the CDR3 DNA reads TGTACCAGCACCCCCCGGCAGTTCTTC. Protein product: CTSTPRQFF. The variable domain in full, completed from reference TRBV7-2 and TRBJ2-1, reads GAGVSQSPSNKVTEKGKDVELRCDPISGHTALYWYRQSLGQGLEFLIYFQGNSAPDKSGLPSDRFSAERTGGSVSTLTIQRTQQEDSAVYLCTSTPRQFFGPGTRLTVL.

Many counts were recorded for this clonotype. The V and J genes are TRBV27 and TRBJ2-7; 7 bases are a match to TRBD1. Germline trimming cut 5 bases from V and 6 bases from J; bases unmatched to any gene: 7. The germline V gene encodes CDR1 MNHEY and CDR2 SMNVEV (reference sequence). This CDR3 is 13 amino acids long. CDR3 region: CASSLTGVAEQYF. The DNA for the CDR3 is TGTGCCAGCAGTCTAACAGGGGTGGCCGAGCAGTACTTC.

This clonotype was detected a few times. The chain combines TRBV4-3 with TRBJ1-2, with D maybe TRBD1 (5 bases). Germline-derived CDR1 and CDR2 are LGHNA and YSLEER. V was shortened by 4 bases and J by 4 bases, with 16 bases between the two germline ends. This CDR3 has 15 amino acids. CDR3 in DNA: TGCGCCAGCAGCCCCTCCCGGGACGGGTTCTATGGCTACACCTTC. Its protein is CASSPSRDGFYGYTF.